This T cell receptor (beta chain) was identified in a study of early T cells in non-severe SARS-CoV-2 infection. TCRdb re-derived calls from the 5' RACE reads in MiXCR, one entry per CDR3 protein. The sample lists some 100,000 distinct CDR3 sequences; approximately 14% were seen once. This clonotype has a handful of counts. CDR3 length: 13 amino acids. Germline CDR1 reads SGHRS; CDR2 reads YFSETQ. V was shortened by 7 bases and J by 8 bases, with 18 bases between the two germline ends. The gene calls are TRBV5-1 and TRBJ1-1, with D perhaps matching TRBD1 (5 bases). The sequence was obtained from an adult who was a healthcare worker with PCR-confirmed SARS-CoV-2 infection or an uninfected control (not recorded which). The sequencing input was whole blood. CDR3 nucleotides: TGCGCCAGCCGGATGGACTTGGGGGGAGAAGCTTTCTTT. It specifies CASRMDLGGEAFF.